Sequencing of this T cell receptor beta chain was carried out in a study of cytomegalovirus exposure and HLA in healthy donors. About this clone itself: Its antigen is currently unknown.

The CDR3 spans 15 residues. Per the germline V gene, CDR1 is MDHEN and CDR2 is SYDVKM. Trimming shortened V by 9 bases and J by 1 base, and 15 bases separated the two germline ends. General study points: In an earlier analysis, in some 540 donors, most V segments appeared productive either ~87% or ~30% of the time. An analysis was carried out later, and it reportedly showed fewer N-insertions in an Asian-associated ancestry cluster than the roughly 670-donor mean. In a later analysis, 16,951 TCR beta sequences were associated with HLA alleles at 0.05 false discovery rate. The study labeled 180 or so TCR beta chains cytomegalovirus-associated.

60 Vbeta and 13 Jbeta primers were used in PCR. The table came from immunoSEQ multiplex PCR; TCRdb's copy has only in-frame clones and leaves some out. The repertoire table contains approximately 140,000 clones. This chain connects TRBV28 to TRBJ2-2; D may be TRBD1 (6 bases). This clonotype originated in a woman in her thirties or forties in good health and CMV-seronegative. The sequencing input was PBMCs. The CDR3 protein is CASRARTVNTGELFF. CDR3 nucleotides: TGTGCCAGTCGTGCGCGGACAGTGAACACCGGGGAGCTGTTTTTT.